The rows below give T cell receptor beta chains drawn from one sample of a study of Japanese encephalitis immunity and Zika vaccine responses. TCRdb ran MiXCR on the 5' RACE reads and lists one entry per CDR3 protein. Its table lists 56 distinct CDR3 sequences. The sequencing used antigen-activated CD4+ T cells from blood, cultured, collected during a Zika inactivated vaccine study. These receptors came from an adult woman who received an inactivated Zika virus vaccine. Each CDR3 is given with its conserved first and last residue. Each record gives: V gene, CDR3 length, D gene, J gene, clone size, CDR3 protein, CDR3 DNA. D genes are given only for firm matches. Clone size is stated in some rows and not others, as once, few, many or a class when expanded.

v_call: TRBV11-2; cdr3_length: 15; d_call: -; j_call: TRBJ2-5; clone_size: hyperexpanded; cdr3_aa: CASSLGQGGEETQYF; cdr3_nt: TGTGCCAGCAGCTTAGGACAGGGAGGGGAAGAGACCCAGTACTTC
v_call: TRBV9; cdr3_length: 15; d_call: -; j_call: TRBJ1-2; clone_size: large; cdr3_aa: CASSVGAGSYYGYTF; cdr3_nt: TGTGCCAGCAGCGTAGGGGCAGGAAGCTACTATGGCTACACCTTC
v_call: TRBV10-3; cdr3_length: 12; d_call: -; j_call: TRBJ1-3; clone_size: large; cdr3_aa: CANQGSGNTIYF; cdr3_nt: TGTGCCAACCAGGGGAGTGGAAACACCATATATTTT
v_call: TRBV5-8; cdr3_length: 11; d_call: -; j_call: TRBJ1-1; clone_size: few; cdr3_aa: CASSLRSGAFF; cdr3_nt: TGTGCCAGCAGCCTACGATCCGGTGCTTTCTTT
v_call: TRBV6-6; cdr3_length: 14; d_call: TRBD1; j_call: TRBJ2-3; clone_size: few; cdr3_aa: CASQQGIRTDTQYF; cdr3_nt: TGTGCCAGCCAACAGGGGATACGCACAGATACGCAGTATTTT
v_call: TRBV4-3; cdr3_length: 16; d_call: -; j_call: TRBJ1-1; clone_size: hyperexpanded; cdr3_aa: CASSLAGGEGDTEAFF; cdr3_nt: TGCGCCAGCAGCCTGGCCGGAGGGGAAGGGGACACTGAAGCTTTCTTT
v_call: TRBV5-1; cdr3_length: 12; d_call: -; j_call: TRBJ2-5; clone_size: hyperexpanded; cdr3_aa: CASSLDQETQYF; cdr3_nt: TGCGCCAGCAGCTTGGACCAAGAGACCCAGTACTTC
v_call: TRBV12-3/TRBV12-4; cdr3_length: 12; d_call: -; j_call: TRBJ2-5; clone_size: hyperexpanded; cdr3_aa: CASSLPGGTQYF; cdr3_nt: TGTGCCAGCAGTTTACCGGGCGGGACCCAGTACTTC
v_call: TRBV6-1; cdr3_length: 13; d_call: -; j_call: TRBJ1-1; clone_size: hyperexpanded; cdr3_aa: CASSETRGGEAFF; cdr3_nt: TGTGCCAGCAGTGAGACGCGGGGGGGGGAAGCTTTCTTT
v_call: TRBV9; cdr3_length: 14; d_call: -; j_call: TRBJ2-5; clone_size: hyperexpanded; cdr3_aa: CASSFGPFQETQYF; cdr3_nt: TGTGCCAGCAGCTTTGGGCCCTTCCAAGAGACCCAGTACTTC
v_call: TRBV12-3/TRBV12-4; cdr3_length: 16; d_call: TRBD1; j_call: TRBJ1-1; clone_size: -; cdr3_aa: CASSVDRGGLSTEAFF; cdr3_nt: TGTGCCAGCAGCGTCGACAGGGGAGGATTGAGCACTGAAGCTTTCTTT
v_call: TRBV5-1; cdr3_length: 14; d_call: -; j_call: TRBJ1-2; clone_size: large; cdr3_aa: CASSLGGRTYGYTF; cdr3_nt: TGCGCCAGCAGCTTGGGTGGGCGCACCTATGGCTACACCTTC
v_call: TRBV19; cdr3_length: 15; d_call: -; j_call: TRBJ1-5; clone_size: large; cdr3_aa: CASSMYREANQPQHF; cdr3_nt: TGTGCCAGTAGTATGTACAGGGAGGCCAATCAGCCCCAGCATTTT
v_call: TRBV30; cdr3_length: 12; d_call: -; j_call: TRBJ1-1; clone_size: hyperexpanded; cdr3_aa: CAWSGSGTEAFF; cdr3_nt: TGTGCCTGGAGTGGTTCGGGAACTGAAGCTTTCTTT
v_call: TRBV30; cdr3_length: 14; d_call: TRBD1; j_call: TRBJ1-4; clone_size: medium-sized; cdr3_aa: CAWNRDSTNEKLFF; cdr3_nt: TGTGCCTGGAACCGGGACAGCACTAATGAAAAACTGTTTTTT
v_call: TRBV30; cdr3_length: 18; d_call: TRBD2; j_call: TRBJ2-1; clone_size: large; cdr3_aa: CAWSVGGGRTSFPNEQFF; cdr3_nt: TGTGCCTGGAGTGTAGGAGGAGGGCGGACTAGTTTCCCCAATGAGCAGTTCTTC
v_call: TRBV6-2/TRBV6-3; cdr3_length: 14; d_call: TRBD1; j_call: TRBJ1-6; clone_size: hyperexpanded; cdr3_aa: CASKAGTGRSPLHF; cdr3_nt: TGTGCCAGCAAGGCCGGGACAGGGAGATCACCCCTCCACTTT
v_call: TRBV7-9; cdr3_length: 13; d_call: -; j_call: TRBJ2-1; clone_size: hyperexpanded; cdr3_aa: CASSLSDYNEQFF; cdr3_nt: TGTGCCAGCAGCTTATCGGACTACAATGAGCAGTTCTTC
v_call: TRBV5-6; cdr3_length: 15; d_call: TRBD1; j_call: TRBJ2-7; clone_size: large; cdr3_aa: CASSLGGQGGHEQYF; cdr3_nt: TGTGCCAGCAGCTTGGGGGGACAGGGAGGCCACGAGCAGTACTTC
v_call: TRBV5-1; cdr3_length: 16; d_call: -; j_call: TRBJ2-3; clone_size: hyperexpanded; cdr3_aa: CASSVGNGPSTDTQYF; cdr3_nt: TGCGCCAGCAGCGTGGGAAACGGTCCTAGCACAGATACGCAGTATTTT
v_call: TRBV20-1; cdr3_length: 13; d_call: -; j_call: TRBJ1-6; clone_size: large; cdr3_aa: CSASRAGTPPLHF; cdr3_nt: TGCAGTGCTAGCCGGGCAGGGACACCACCCCTCCACTTT
v_call: TRBV4-3; cdr3_length: 16; d_call: -; j_call: TRBJ1-1; clone_size: large; cdr3_aa: CASSQDDSFLGTEAFF; cdr3_nt: TGCGCCAGCAGCCAAGATGACAGCTTCTTGGGCACTGAAGCTTTCTTT
v_call: TRBV24-1; cdr3_length: 14; d_call: TRBD2; j_call: TRBJ2-1; clone_size: hyperexpanded; cdr3_aa: CASSTSGSSGEQFF; cdr3_nt: TGTGCCAGCTCGACTAGCGGGAGTTCGGGTGAGCAGTTCTTC